Detailed here is one T cell receptor beta chain. 5' RACE with UMI labels generated the TRB cDNA libraries. With the 5' RACE reads reprocessed, TCRdb shows one record per CDR3 protein and no DNA. The sample shows about 57,000 distinct CDR3 sequences, and 20% to 30% sits with its ten largest clones. This sample was included in a study of CXCR3-negative and CXCR3-positive naive CD8 T cells. The TCR sequence derives from a human donor in good health. Some clones in this sample may be carry-over from other donors' samples. The sequenced sample consisted of memory CD8+ T cells from blood.

The CDR3 protein is CSALYVEPLLYEQYF. The chain joins TRBV20-1 to TRBJ2-7; TCRdb lists TRBD2, though no DNA is available to test this call. This CDR3 is built from 15 residues. The germline CDR1 and CDR2 sequences are DFQATT and SNEGSKA (reference sequence).